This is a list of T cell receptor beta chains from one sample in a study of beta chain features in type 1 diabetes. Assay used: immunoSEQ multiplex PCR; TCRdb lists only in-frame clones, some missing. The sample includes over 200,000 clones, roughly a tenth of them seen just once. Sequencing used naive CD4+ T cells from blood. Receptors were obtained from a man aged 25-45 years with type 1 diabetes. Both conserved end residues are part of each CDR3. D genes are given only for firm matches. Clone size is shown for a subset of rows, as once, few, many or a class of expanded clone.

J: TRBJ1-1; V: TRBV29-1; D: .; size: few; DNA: TGCAGCGCCGGGACACAGATGAACACTGAAGCTTTCTTT; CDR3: CSAGTQMNTEAFF
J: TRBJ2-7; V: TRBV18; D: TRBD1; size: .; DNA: TGTGCCAGCTCATCAGGACAGGCAGGCGAGCAGTACTTC; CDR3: CASSSGQAGEQYF
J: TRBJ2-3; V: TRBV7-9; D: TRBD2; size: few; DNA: TGTGCCAGCAACCCCCTCCCTAGCGGGTTCACAGATACGCAGTATTTT; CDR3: CASNPLPSGFTDTQYF
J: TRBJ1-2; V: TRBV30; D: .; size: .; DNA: TGTGCCTGGAGTGTCGGACAGTATGGCTACACCTTC; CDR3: CAWSVGQYGYTF
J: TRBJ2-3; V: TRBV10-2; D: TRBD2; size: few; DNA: TGCGCCAGCAGTGAAACTAGCGGGGGCGCCGTGACAGATACGCAGTATTTT; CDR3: CASSETSGGAVTDTQYF
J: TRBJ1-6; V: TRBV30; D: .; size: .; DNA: TGTGCCTGGGAGAGTTCCTATAATTCACCCCTCCACTTT; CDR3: CAWESSYNSPLHF
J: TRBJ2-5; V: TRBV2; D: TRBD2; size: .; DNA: TGTGCCAGCACGGGACTAGCGGAAGAGACCCAGTACTTC; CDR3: CASTGLAEETQYF
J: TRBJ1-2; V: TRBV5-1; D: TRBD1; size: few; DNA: TGCGCCAGCAGCTTGAGGGGGCCGGGTGGCTACACCTTC; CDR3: CASSLRGPGGYTF
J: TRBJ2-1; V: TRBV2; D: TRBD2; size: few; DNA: TGTGCCAGCAGGGCCGGGACTAGCGGCTTCAATGAGCAGTTCTTC; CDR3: CASRAGTSGFNEQFF
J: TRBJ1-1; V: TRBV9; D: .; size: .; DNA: TGTGCCAGCAGCCCCTATGTCCGCGCTGAAGCTTTCTTT; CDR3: CASSPYVRAEAFF
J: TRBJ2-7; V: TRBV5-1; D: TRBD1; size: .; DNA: TGCGCCAGCAGCCCGGGGACAGGGCCCTACGAGCAGTACTTC; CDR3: CASSPGTGPYEQYF
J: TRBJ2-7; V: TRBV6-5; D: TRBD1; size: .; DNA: TGTGCCAGCAGTGGGGACAGGAACTCTCTCGAGCAGTACTTC; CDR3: CASSGDRNSLEQYF
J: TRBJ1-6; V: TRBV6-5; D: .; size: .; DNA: TGTGCCAGCGGTCCGAGCTCCTATAATTCACCCCTCCACTTT; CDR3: CASGPSSYNSPLHF
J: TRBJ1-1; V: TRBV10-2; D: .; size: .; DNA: TGCGCCAGCACTGGGACAAGGAACACTGAAGCTTTCTTT; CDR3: CASTGTRNTEAFF
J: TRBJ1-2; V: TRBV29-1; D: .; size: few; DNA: TGCAGCGCACGACTCTTACATGGCTACACCTTC; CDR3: CSARLLHGYTF
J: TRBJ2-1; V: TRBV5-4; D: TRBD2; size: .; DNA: TGTGCCAGCAGCTTCCAGCGGGGTGAGCAGTTCTTC; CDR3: CASSFQRGEQFF
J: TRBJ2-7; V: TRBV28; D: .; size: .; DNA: TGTGCCAGCAGTTTGTTTCACAAGTCCTACGAGCAGTACTTC; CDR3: CASSLFHKSYEQYF
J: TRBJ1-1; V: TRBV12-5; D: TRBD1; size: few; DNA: TGTGCTAGTGGCCCTAACAGGGGAAAGGCTGAAGCTTTCTTT; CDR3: CASGPNRGKAEAFF
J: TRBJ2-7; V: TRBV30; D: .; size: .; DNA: TGTGCCTGGAGTGTAAACCACGAGCAGTACTTC; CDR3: CAWSVNHEQYF
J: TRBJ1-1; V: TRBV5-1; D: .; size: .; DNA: TGCGCCAGCAGCCCAGGTGGTATCATGAACACTGAAGCTTTCTTT; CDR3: CASSPGGIMNTEAFF
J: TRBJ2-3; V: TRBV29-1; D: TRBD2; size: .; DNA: TGCAGCGTTGACCACGGGGGGGAAGGGGGGACAGATACGCAGTATTTT; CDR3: CSVDHGGEGGTDTQYF
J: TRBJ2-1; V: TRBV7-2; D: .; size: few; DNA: TGTGCCAGCAGCTTAGCGGAACAGGGTAGCCTGTTCTTC; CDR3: CASSLAEQGSLFF
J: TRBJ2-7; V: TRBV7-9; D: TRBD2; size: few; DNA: TGTGCCAGCAGCTTCGGCGGGGGAGGCGCGTACGAGCAGTACTTC; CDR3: CASSFGGGGAYEQYF
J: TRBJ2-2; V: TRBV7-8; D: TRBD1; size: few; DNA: TGTGCCAGCAGCTACCGACAGGGGGGGACCGGGGAGCTGTTTTTT; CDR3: CASSYRQGGTGELFF
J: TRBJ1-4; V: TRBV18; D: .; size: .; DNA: TGTGCCAGCTCACCTGGGCTGGGGCAAGAAAAACTGTTTTTT; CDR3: CASSPGLGQEKLFF
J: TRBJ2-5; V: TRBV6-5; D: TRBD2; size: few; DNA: TGTGCCAGCCGAACTAGCGGGAGGAGGCAGACCCAGTACTTC; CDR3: CASRTSGRRQTQYF
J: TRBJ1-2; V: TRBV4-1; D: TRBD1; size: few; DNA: TGCGCCAGCAGCCAAGTCTTAGGATTAAGGACAGGGCCCTATGGCTACACCTTC; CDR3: CASSQVLGLRTGPYGYTF
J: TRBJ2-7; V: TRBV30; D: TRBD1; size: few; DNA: TGTGCCTGGACCCCGGACAGGACCCACGAGCAGTACTTC; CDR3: CAWTPDRTHEQYF
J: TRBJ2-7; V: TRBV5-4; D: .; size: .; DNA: TGTGCCAGCAGCTTGGGCGGGGCCCAAACCTACGAGCAGTACTTC; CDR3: CASSLGGAQTYEQYF
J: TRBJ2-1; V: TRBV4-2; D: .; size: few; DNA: TGTGCCAGCAGCCAAACCCCCGGCAGGGCCAATGAGCAGTTCTTC; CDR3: CASSQTPGRANEQFF
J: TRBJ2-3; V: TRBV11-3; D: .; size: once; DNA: TGTGCCAGCAGCACTACAGGTCACACAGATACGCAGTATTTT; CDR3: CASSTTGHTDTQYF
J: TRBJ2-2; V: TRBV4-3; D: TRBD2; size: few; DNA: TGCGCCAGCAGCCTTGTTGGGGGGGGCACCGGGGAGCTGTTTTTT; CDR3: CASSLVGGGTGELFF
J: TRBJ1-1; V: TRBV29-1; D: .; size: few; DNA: TGCAGCGTCCCCGGGACAAAGAACACTGAAGCTTTCTTT; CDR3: CSVPGTKNTEAFF
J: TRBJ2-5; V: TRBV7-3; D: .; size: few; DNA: TGTGCCAGCAGCTTAACTATAGGACTTAGCGAGACCCAGTACTTC; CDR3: CASSLTIGLSETQYF
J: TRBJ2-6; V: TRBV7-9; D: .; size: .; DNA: TGTGCCAGCAGACAGAACTCTGGGGCCAACGTCCTGACTTTC; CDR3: CASRQNSGANVLTF
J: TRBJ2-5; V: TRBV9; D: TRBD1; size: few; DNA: TGTGCCAGCAGCGCCCGACAGGGATTACAAGAGACCCAGTACTTC; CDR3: CASSARQGLQETQYF
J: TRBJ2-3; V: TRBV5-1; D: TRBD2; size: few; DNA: TGCGCCAGCAGCTTGTCCACTAGCGTGGAAGATACGCAGTATTTT; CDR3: CASSLSTSVEDTQYF
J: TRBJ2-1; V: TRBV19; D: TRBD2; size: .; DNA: TGTGCCACCCGGGGGGGGAGCAATGAGCAGTTCTTC; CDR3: CATRGGSNEQFF
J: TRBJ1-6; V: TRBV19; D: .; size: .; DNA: TGTGCCAGTAATAGGGGATCCAATAATTCACCCCTCCACTTT; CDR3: CASNRGSNNSPLHF
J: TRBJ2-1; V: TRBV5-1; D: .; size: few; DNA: TGCGCCAGCAGCTTGGCCGGGCAGGGCTTCGATGAGCAGTTCTTC; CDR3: CASSLAGQGFDEQFF
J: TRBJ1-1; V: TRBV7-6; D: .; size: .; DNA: TGTGCCAGCAGCGCCACTCGGGGGACTGAAGCTTTCTTT; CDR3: CASSATRGTEAFF
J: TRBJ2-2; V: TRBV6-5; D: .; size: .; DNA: TGTGCCAGCAGCGAGCGGTGGTTCGGGGAGCTGTTTTTT; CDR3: CASSERWFGELFF
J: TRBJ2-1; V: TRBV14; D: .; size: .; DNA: TGTGCCAGCAGCCATTTAACAGGGCGGGCTTCAACAGGGGAGCAGTTCTTC; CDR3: CASSHLTGRASTGEQFF
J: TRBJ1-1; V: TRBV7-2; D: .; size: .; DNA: TGTGCCAGCAGCCCGGGGCAGGGGTTGGGAGCTTTCTTT; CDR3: CASSPGQGLGAFF
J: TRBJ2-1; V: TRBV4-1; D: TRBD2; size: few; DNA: TGCGCCAGCAGCCAAGCACTAGCGTTCAATGAGCAGTTCTTC; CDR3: CASSQALAFNEQFF
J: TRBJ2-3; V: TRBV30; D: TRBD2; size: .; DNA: TGTGCCTGGAGTCCTGGGACTAGCGGGGGGTCCACAGATACGCAGTATTTT; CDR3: CAWSPGTSGGSTDTQYF
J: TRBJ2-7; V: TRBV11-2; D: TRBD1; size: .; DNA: TGTGCCAGCAGCAAGGGACAGCCGGAGTCCGAGCAGTACTTC; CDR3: CASSKGQPESEQYF
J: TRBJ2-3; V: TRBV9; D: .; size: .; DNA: TGTGCCAGCAGCGTGGAGGGCTACTTCAATACGCAGTATTTT; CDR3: CASSVEGYFNTQYF
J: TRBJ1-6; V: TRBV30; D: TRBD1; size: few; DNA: TGTGCCTGGGGGACAGAATTTTATAATTCACCCCTCCACTTT; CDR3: CAWGTEFYNSPLHF
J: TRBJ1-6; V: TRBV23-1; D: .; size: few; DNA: TGCGCCAGCTCTAGAATCCGGGACATAAATTTTTCCGGGTCACCCCTCCACTTT; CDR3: CASSRIRDINFSGSPLHF
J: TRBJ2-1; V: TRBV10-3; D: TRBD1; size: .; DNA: TGTGCCATCAGTGACCTAAGGGGGCTCACCTACAATGAGCAGTTCTTC; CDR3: CAISDLRGLTYNEQFF
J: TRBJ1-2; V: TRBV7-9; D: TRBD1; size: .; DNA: TGTGCCACCCGGACAGGGGGCACGGGCTACACCTTC; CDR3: CATRTGGTGYTF
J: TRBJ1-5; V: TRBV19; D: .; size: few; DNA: TGTGCCAGTATGGACAGTACCCAGCATTTT; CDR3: CASMDSTQHF
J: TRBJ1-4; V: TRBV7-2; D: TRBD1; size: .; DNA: TGTGCCAGCAGGAACCCTGGGACAGGGGGTGAAAAACTGTTTTTT; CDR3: CASRNPGTGGEKLFF
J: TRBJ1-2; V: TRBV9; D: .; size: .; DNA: TGTGCCAGCAGCGCCAGAGGGAACTATGGCTACACCTTC; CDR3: CASSARGNYGYTF
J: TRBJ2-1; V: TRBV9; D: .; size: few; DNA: TGTGCCAGCAGCGTAGGGCCGAGGAGCTCCTACAATGAGCAGTTCTTC; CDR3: CASSVGPRSSYNEQFF
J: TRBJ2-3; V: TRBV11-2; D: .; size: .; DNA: TGTGCCAGCAGACTACGGGACACCTTTCGCCTGAGAGATACGCAGTATTTT; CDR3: CASRLRDTFRLRDTQYF